The rows below give T cell receptor beta chains drawn from one sample of a study of regulatory dendritic cells for organ transplantation. These TCRs are of unknown antigen specificity. This table comes from immunoSEQ multiplex PCR, and its TCRdb copy is limited to in-frame clones, with some not included. The sample includes 7,500 to 8,500 clones, roughly 67% of them seen just once. Input material: memory CD4+ T cells from blood cultured with dendritic cells. Receptor source: a human donor in good health. Both conserved end residues are part of each CDR3. D genes are given only for firm matches. The size of a clone is reported for some rows only, either as once, few or many, or as a class for expanded clones.

J	D	V	size	DNA	CDR3
TRBJ1-1	-	TRBV5-1	few	TGCGCCAGCAGCTTGGTAATGCACAGCCAGAACACTGAAGCTTTCTTT	CASSLVMHSQNTEAFF
TRBJ1-2	TRBD1	TRBV2	-	TGTGCCAGCAGTACTACAGGGGGCCTCTGGGGCTACACCTTC	CASSTTGGLWGYTF
TRBJ1-5	-	TRBV21-1	-	TGTGCCAGCAGCAACCGAGGGCTGGCCCAGCATTTT	CASSNRGLAQHF
TRBJ1-4	-	TRBV2	-	TGTGCCAGCAGTGATCCCGTCCTTGGGAGCGAAAAACTGTTTTTT	CASSDPVLGSEKLFF
TRBJ1-1	TRBD1	TRBV10-3	-	TGTGCCATCAGCATAACAGGGGCGGCTGAAGCTTTCTTT	CAISITGAAEAFF
TRBJ1-1	-	TRBV13	few	TGTGCCAGCAGCTTAGTAGAAGAAGCTTTCTTT	CASSLVEEAFF
TRBJ2-7	TRBD1	TRBV4-2	few	TGTGCCAGCAGCCCCCCGGGACAGGGGGCCAACGAGCAGTACTTC	CASSPPGQGANEQYF
TRBJ2-7	TRBD1	TRBV7-3	-	TGTGCCAGCAGCCGGGGACAGAACTACGAGCAGTACTTC	CASSRGQNYEQYF
TRBJ1-2	TRBD1	TRBV6-6	-	TGTGCCAGCAGTAGGGACAGCGTGGGCCTTTCCTATGGCTACACCTTC	CASSRDSVGLSYGYTF
TRBJ2-3	TRBD2	TRBV4-1	once	TGCGCCAGCAGCCAAGGTTTAAGCGGGGTCACAGATACGCAGTATTTT	CASSQGLSGVTDTQYF
TRBJ1-1	-	TRBV7-2	-	TGTGCCAGCAGCTCTACGGAGGGCACTGAAGCTTTCTTT	CASSSTEGTEAFF
TRBJ2-5	-	TRBV7-2	-	TGTGCCAGCAGCCCTAGGATTTACCAAGAGACCCAGTACTTC	CASSPRIYQETQYF
TRBJ1-2	TRBD1	TRBV18	few	TGTGCCAGCTCAGAGGGACAGGTCGGCGGCTACACCTTC	CASSEGQVGGYTF
TRBJ1-1	-	TRBV5-6	few	TGTGCCAGCAGCTTGGGGGGCAGGGTAGTTGCTGAAGCTTTCTTT	CASSLGGRVVAEAFF
TRBJ2-3	TRBD2	TRBV7-9	-	TGTGCCAGCAGCTTCTCAGCGGGGGGGGGAGATACGCAGTATTTT	CASSFSAGGGDTQYF
TRBJ1-5	-	TRBV2	-	TGTGCCAGCAGGAACAGGGACGGGATTCAGCCCCAGCATTTT	CASRNRDGIQPQHF
TRBJ1-5	TRBD1	TRBV6-4	-	TGTGCCAGCAGTGCCCAGGGACAGGGGCAGCCCCAGCATTTT	CASSAQGQGQPQHF
TRBJ2-1	TRBD1	TRBV2	-	TGTGCCAGCAGGCGTGAGACAGGGCTGAACAATGAGCAGTTCTTC	CASRRETGLNNEQFF
TRBJ2-3	-	TRBV4-2	once	TGTGCCAGCAGCCAATTTGGAGGGGTCACAGATACGCAGTATTTT	CASSQFGGVTDTQYF
TRBJ1-2	TRBD1	TRBV6-4	-	TGTGCCAGCAGTGAGACCGACAGGGGCTATGGCTACACCTTC	CASSETDRGYGYTF
TRBJ1-5	-	TRBV9	-	TGTGCCAGCAGCTCAGGATTAGGCAATCAGCCCCAGCATTTT	CASSSGLGNQPQHF